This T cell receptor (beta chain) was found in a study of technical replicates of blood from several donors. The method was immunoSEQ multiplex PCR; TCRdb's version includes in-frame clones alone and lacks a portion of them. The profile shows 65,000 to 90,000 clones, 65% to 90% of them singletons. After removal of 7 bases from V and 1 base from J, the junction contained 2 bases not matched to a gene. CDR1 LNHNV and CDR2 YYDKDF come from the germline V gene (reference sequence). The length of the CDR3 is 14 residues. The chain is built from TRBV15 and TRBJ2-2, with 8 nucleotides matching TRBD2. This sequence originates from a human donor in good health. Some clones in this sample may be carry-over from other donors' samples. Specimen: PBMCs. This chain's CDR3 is CATKAGGNTGELFF. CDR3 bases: TGTGCCACCAAGGCGGGGGGGAACACCGGGGAGCTGTTTTTT.